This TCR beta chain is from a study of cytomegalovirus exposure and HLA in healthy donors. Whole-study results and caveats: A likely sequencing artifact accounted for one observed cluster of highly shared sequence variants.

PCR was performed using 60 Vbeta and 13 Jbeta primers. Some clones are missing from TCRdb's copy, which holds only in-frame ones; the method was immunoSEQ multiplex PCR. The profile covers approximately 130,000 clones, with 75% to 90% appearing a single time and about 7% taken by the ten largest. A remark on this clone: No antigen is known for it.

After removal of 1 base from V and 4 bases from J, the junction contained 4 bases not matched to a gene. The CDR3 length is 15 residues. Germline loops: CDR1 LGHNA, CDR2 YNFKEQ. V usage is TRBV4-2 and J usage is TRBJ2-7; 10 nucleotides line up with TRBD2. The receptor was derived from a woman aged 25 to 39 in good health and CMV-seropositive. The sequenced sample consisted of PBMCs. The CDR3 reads CASSQVLAGEYEQYF. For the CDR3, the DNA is TGTGCCAGCAGCCAAGTTCTAGCGGGAGAATACGAGCAGTACTTC.